The 29 T cell receptor beta chains in this list originate from one sample, sequenced in a study of spatial heterogeneity in lung cancer. Study-wide points: It was found that expanded intratumoral alpha and beta TCR counts tracked tumor mutation counts.

What these receptors recognize is not known. Time point described: sample taken at primary tumor resection. One entry per CDR3 protein, called by TCRdb with MiXCR from the 5' RACE reads. Here the sample spans some 8,200 distinct CDR3 sequences, more than 6% being singletons. This specimen was lung tumor tissue, taken at surgery. The receptor source for this set is a male donor with early-stage non-small cell lung cancer.

V usage is TRBV3-1 and J usage is TRBJ1-2; 10 bases fit TRBD1. This CDR3 contains 15 residues. Per the germline V gene, CDR1 is LGHDT and CDR2 is YNNKEL (reference sequence). J gave up 6 bases and V 4 bases, and 8 bases lay outside the gene matches. In nucleotides, the CDR3 is TGTGCCAGCAGCCTACTGACGGGACAGGGGAATGGCTACACCTTC. It encodes CASSLLTGQGNGYTF. Drawing the rest from reference TRBV3-1 and TRBJ1-2, the complete variable domain is DTAVSQTPKYLVTQMGNDKSIKCEQNLGHDTMYWYKQDSKKFLKIMFSYNNKELIINETVPNRFSPKSPDKAHLNLHINSLELGDSAVYFCASSLLTGQGNGYTFGSGTRLTVV.

The table lists this clonotype with many counts. The chain combines TRBV28 with TRBJ2-2; tentative D call: TRBD1 (6 bases). V shed 5 bases and J shed 4 bases, with 14 bases lying between them. The CDR3 is made up of 15 amino acids. Germline values: CDR1 MDHEN, CDR2 SYDVKM. The CDR3, as DNA: TGTGCCAGCAGTGTCGCCGGGACATCCACCGGGGAGCTGTTTTTT. Translating it yields CASSVAGTSTGELFF.

The V gene is TRBV12-3 or TRBV12-4, the J gene TRBJ1-3; a possible D gene is TRBD1 (6 bases). The CDR3 totals 16 residues. V dropped 4 bases and J dropped 2 bases, with 15 bases sitting between them. The CDR3 spells CASSYRVLSTGNTIYF. The CDR3 DNA reads TGTGCCAGCAGTTACAGGGTTCTCTCTACTGGAAACACCATATATTTT.

This clonotype is classed as medium-sized (0.01 to 0.1%). The chain recombines TRBV12-3 or TRBV12-4 with TRBJ1-5, with D unclear. The V end lost 2 bases, the J end lost 7 bases, and 15 bases lay between the germline ends. The CDR3 sequence is 15 residues long. As DNA, the CDR3 is TGTGCCAGCAGTTTAAGTGGAGAGAAAAACCAGCCCCAGCATTTT. It translates to CASSLSGEKNQPQHF.

This clonotype came up a few times. The chain recombines TRBV5-1 with TRBJ2-2, with a possible D match to TRBD2 (5 bases). Per germline, CDR1 SGHRS and CDR2 YFSETQ. The CDR3 runs to 14 residues. Trimming took off 0 bases at V and 5 bases at J, with 8 bases between the two ends. The CDR3 sequence is CASSLVGSTGELFF. The CDR3 region has the DNA TGCGCCAGCAGCTTGGTTGGGAGTACCGGGGAGCTGTTTTTT.

Within the sample, this clonotype is medium-sized. The chain recombines TRBV5-6 with TRBJ2-3, with 8 bases aligning to TRBD2. The CDR3 runs 14 residues. Germline CDR1 SGHDT, CDR2 YYEEEE. Germline trimming cut 2 bases from V and 4 bases from J; bases unmatched to any gene: 3. The CDR3 bases are TGTGCCAGCAGCTTCAGCGGGAGCGCAGATACGCAGTATTTT. Residues: CASSFSGSADTQYF. The full variable domain, its missing parts supplied by reference TRBV5-6 and TRBJ2-3, is DAGVTQSPTHLIKTRGQQVTLRCSPKSGHDTVSWYQQALGQGPQFIFQYYEEEERQRGNFPDRFSGHQFPNYSSELNVNALLLGDSALYLCASSFSGSADTQYFGPGTRLTVL.

This clonotype has ten or more counts. The gene calls are TRBV5-6 and TRBJ1-2; 7 nucleotides match TRBD1. CDR3 length: 15 residues. After removal of 4 bases from V and 2 bases from J, the junction contained 8 bases not matched to a gene. Germline V gene lookup returns CDR1 SGHDT and CDR2 YYEEEE. CDR3 sequence reads: CASSQSQGRNYGYTF. In DNA form, the CDR3 reads TGTGCCAGCAGCCAATCACAGGGGCGGAACTATGGCTACACCTTC.

By proportion, this clonotype is medium-sized. This chain links TRBV20-1 with TRBJ2-1; D is perhaps TRBD1 or TRBD2 (5 bases each). Germline CDR1 is DFQATT and CDR2 is SNEGSKA (reference sequence). Trimming took off 4 bases at V and 8 bases at J, with 18 bases between the two ends. There are 14 residues in the CDR3. The CDR3 DNA is TGCAGTGCTAATACGCCGGGACGCCGGGATGAGCAGTTCTTC. This encodes CSANTPGRRDEQFF.

CDR3 bases: TGTGCCAGCAGCTTGATGGGCCCTAACACTGAAGCTTTCTTT. Translating gives CASSLMGPNTEAFF. The V gene is TRBV5-5, the J gene TRBJ1-1; D unclear. Per the germline V gene, CDR1 is SGHKS and CDR2 is YYEKEE (reference sequence). The germline V and J ends were trimmed by 1 base and 2 bases, with 9 bases remaining between them. The CDR3 is 14 amino acids.

This clonotype was counted ten times or more. The rearrangement joins TRBV6-1 to TRBJ1-5, with D perhaps matching TRBD1 (6 bases). The germline CDR1 and CDR2 sequences are MNHNS and SASEGT. This CDR3 has 13 amino acids. Deletions cut 7 bases from V and 6 bases from J, with 13 bases between. CDR3 sequence: CASTGGDGQPQHF. The CDR3 DNA sequence: TGTGCCAGCACGGGGGGCGATGGTCAGCCCCAGCATTTT.

This clonotype was recorded at least ten times. V is TRBV7-2 and J is TRBJ2-7; 14 nucleotides agree with TRBD2. CDR3 length: 18 amino acids. Germline CDR1 SGHTA, CDR2 FQGNSA. The trim removed 4 bases at V and 0 bases at J, leaving 8 bases unmatched. The CDR3 nucleotides read TGTGCCAGCAGCTCCGGACTAGCGGGGGGCCGGAGCTCCTACGAGCAGTACTTC. Protein sequence: CASSSGLAGGRSSYEQYF.

In its sample, this clonotype is medium-sized. J is TRBJ2-7 and V is TRBV11-2; 7 bases are shared with TRBD2. The CDR3 is 14 amino acids. CDR1 is SGHAT and CDR2 is FQNNGV in the germline V gene. V lost 3 bases and J lost 4; bases outside the gene matches: 6. The DNA for the CDR3 is TGTGCCAGCAGCTTTTGGGCCGGGGGGTACGAGCAGTACTTC. It codes for CASSFWAGGYEQYF.

This clonotype is categorized as medium-sized (0.01 to 0.1%). The rearrangement uses TRBV30 and TRBJ2-1; D not resolved. The germline CDR1 and CDR2 sequences are GTSNPN and SVGIG (reference sequence). There are 12 residues in the CDR3. V lost 1 base to trimming and J lost 10 bases, with 11 bases between them. The CDR3 DNA reads TGTGCCTGGAGTGCCCAAATGGTCGAGCAGTTCTTC. Its translation: CAWSAQMVEQFF.

The J gene is TRBJ1-5, the V gene TRBV29-1, with D maybe TRBD1 (5 bases). Trimming cost V 4 bases and J 7 bases, with 14 bases left between them. Germline-derived CDR1 and CDR2 are SQVTM and ANQGSEA. The CDR3 runs 13 residues. For the CDR3, the DNA is TGCAGCGTTGCCGGAGGGGTACGGCAGCCCCAGCATTTT. This gives the protein CSVAGGVRQPQHF.

Many counts were recorded for this clonotype. The CDR3 nucleotides are TGCAGTGCTAAAACCCCCGGGACGCTGAGCAATGAGCAGTTCTTC. Amino acids: CSAKTPGTLSNEQFF. This chain uses TRBV20-1 with TRBJ2-1; D possibly uses TRBD1 or TRBD2 (5 bases each). Germline lookup yields CDR1 DFQATT and CDR2 SNEGSKA (reference sequence). The CDR3 has 15 residues. Trimming took off 4 bases at V and 6 bases at J, with 19 bases between the two ends.

This clonotype was seen many times. V usage is TRBV27 and J usage is TRBJ2-2; 8 nucleotides align to TRBD1. Germline trimming cut 5 bases from V and 7 bases from J; bases unmatched to any gene: 9. The CDR3 has 15 amino acids. Germline CDR1 MNHEY, CDR2 SMNVEV (reference sequence). The CDR3 protein is CASSKSRGLGGELFF. In DNA form, the CDR3 reads TGTGCCAGCAGTAAGAGCAGGGGGCTCGGCGGGGAGCTGTTTTTT.

This clonotype was seen repeatedly, ten times or more. The chain recombines TRBV5-5 with TRBJ2-5, with D possibly being TRBD1 (5 bases). The germline V and J ends were trimmed by 6 bases and 4 bases, with 19 bases remaining between them. Per germline, CDR1 SGHKS and CDR2 YYEKEE (reference sequence). CDR3 size: 15 residues. The CDR3 DNA is TGTGCCAGCACCGCAACAGGTTTAAGGGCAGAGACCCAGTACTTC. Amino acid sequence: CASTATGLRAETQYF.

This clonotype has ten or more counts. The chain employs TRBV5-6 and TRBJ1-5; no firm D call. CDR1 and CDR2 (germline): SGHDT, YYEEEE. Trimming cost V 2 bases and J 0 bases, with 6 bases left between them. The CDR3 runs to 14 residues. DNA of the CDR3: TGTGCCAGCAGCTTACGAGCTAGCAATCAGCCCCAGCATTTT. Its protein product is CASSLRASNQPQHF.

This clonotype was seen repeatedly, ten times or more. The rearrangement uses TRBV5-1 and TRBJ2-5; 11 bases agree with TRBD1. Trimming at V came to 2 bases and at J to 5 bases, leaving 8 bases not matched to a gene. Germline CDR1 is SGHRS and CDR2 is YFSETQ. The CDR3 is 16 residues long. CDR3 DNA: TGCGCCAGCAGCTTTGCCTGGACAGGGGGCACCGAGACCCAGTACTTC. It codes for CASSFAWTGGTETQYF.

The chain is built from TRBV20-1 and TRBJ1-2, with TRBD1 identical over 11 bases. The CDR3 consists of 15 residues. V lost 6 bases, J lost 4 bases, and 10 bases stayed unmatched. Germline-derived CDR1 and CDR2 are DFQATT and SNEGSKA (reference sequence). As DNA, the CDR3 is TGCAGTGCCACAAAACTTGGGACAGGGGGCTATGGCTACACCTTC. Protein: CSATKLGTGGYGYTF.

This clonotype is labeled as medium-sized. This chain links TRBV12-3 or TRBV12-4 with TRBJ1-5, with a possible D match to TRBD1 (5 bases). This CDR3 comprises 15 residues. V was shortened by 6 bases and J by 0 bases, with 12 bases between the two germline ends. The CDR3 reads CASRGRGISNQPQHF. The CDR3 DNA follows: TGTGCCAGCAGGGGACGTGGGATTAGCAATCAGCCCCAGCATTTT.

The gene calls are TRBV30 and TRBJ1-4; D is unclear. Germline lookup yields CDR1 GTSNPN and CDR2 SVGIG (reference sequence). This CDR3 region has 11 residues. Between the trimmed V and J ends, which lost 4 bases and 5 bases, there was a span of 5 bases. Written as DNA, the CDR3 is TGTGCCTGGAACAGCAATGAAAAACTGTTTTTT. The encoded protein is CAWNSNEKLFF.

This clonotype was counted many times. As DNA, the CDR3 is TGCAGCGTTGATATCGCAGCCTACGAGCAGTACTTC. This translates into CSVDIAAYEQYF. The genes are TRBV29-1 and TRBJ2-7; D is uncertain. This CDR3 spans 12 amino acids. Germline lookup yields CDR1 SQVTM and CDR2 ANQGSEA. Trimming took 3 bases from V and 2 from J, leaving 8 bases between them.

This clonotype appeared a single time. V is TRBV18 and J is TRBJ1-1; the D gene is possibly TRBD1 (6 bases). The CDR3 has 18 amino acids. Trimming shortened V by 6 bases and J by 5 bases, and 28 bases separated the two germline ends. Germline loops: CDR1 KGHSH, CDR2 LQKENI. The CDR3 DNA sequence: TGTGCCAGCTCCAGCACACGTTCCGGGCGGGGGCTGGGGACTGAAGCTTTCTTT. This codes for CASSSTRSGRGLGTEAFF.

This clonotype is medium-sized by share. V is TRBV5-1 and J is TRBJ2-7, with TRBD2 matching 8 bases. CDR3 size: 14 residues. Unmatched junction bases numbered 8, after V lost 4 bases and J lost 5 bases. CDR1 is SGHRS, CDR2 YFSETQ, per germline. CDR3 sequence (DNA): TGCGCCAGCAGCCCTAGCAGCGGGGGAAACGAGCAGTACTTC. Amino acid sequence: CASSPSSGGNEQYF.

In its sample, this clonotype ranks as medium-sized. The CDR3 nucleotides read TGCAGTGCTAGAGCCCTCCCGGGACAGGGAGAGGGAAGCAATCAGCCCCAGCATTTT. Translating gives CSARALPGQGEGSNQPQHF. This chain links TRBV20-1 with TRBJ1-5; 9 bases map to TRBD1. The CDR3 length is 19 residues. Germline V CDR1 and CDR2: DFQATT, SNEGSKA (reference sequence). Trimming cost V 1 base and J 1 base; bases outside gene matches: 14.

This clonotype was seen ten or more times. The chain recombines TRBV30 with TRBJ2-2, with TRBD2 matching 10 bases. The germline gives CDR1 GTSNPN, CDR2 SVGIG (reference sequence). The CDR3 contains 17 residues. V dropped 7 bases and J dropped 0; count of bases not matched to a gene: 11. CDR3 in DNA: TGTGCCTACCAGGATAGCGGGAGGATCGCGAACACCGGGGAGCTGTTTTTT. This sequence encodes CAYQDSGRIANTGELFF.

This clonotype is labeled as medium-sized. The genes are TRBV6-2 or TRBV6-3 and TRBJ1-2; D is possibly TRBD1 (5 bases). This CDR3 is built from 17 residues. Trimming shortened V by 0 bases and J by 6 bases, and 20 bases separated the two germline ends. CDR1 and CDR2 from the germline V gene are MNHEY and SVGEGT. The CDR3 region is CASSYSTFRQPGNGYTF. The CDR3 DNA reads as TGTGCCAGCAGTTACTCCACCTTCCGACAGCCTGGGAATGGCTACACCTTC.

J is TRBJ2-1 and V is TRBV7-2; 8 nucleotides match TRBD2. Germline values: CDR1 SGHTA, CDR2 FQGNSA. The CDR3 is made up of 15 amino acids. V was clipped by 4 bases and J by 6 bases; unmatched bases: 8. This CDR3 is CASSSKREHRNEQFF. CDR3 nucleotides: TGTGCCAGCAGCTCGAAGCGGGAGCATCGCAATGAGCAGTTCTTC.